This TCR beta chain was recovered during a study of cytomegalovirus exposure and HLA in healthy donors. The overall study: Within an early data release were tens of millions of unique TCRs drawn from HLA-typed donors. Study-wide results and caveats: When analyzed later, the rates of TCR association showed variation by HLA locus, with DRB1 the most and HLA-C the fewest. Most TCR sequences proved rare, with some public TCRs found in many donors. Per a later analysis, roughly 17,000 TCR beta sequences showed association with HLA alleles at 0.05 false discovery rate.

Germline V lookup: CDR1 SGHAT, CDR2 FQNNGV. Trimming shortened V by 6 bases and J by 2 bases, and 14 bases separated the two germline ends. CDR3 length: 15 residues. Turning to this clone: Its target is unknown.

PCR amplification relied on 60 Vbeta primers (plus 13 Jbeta primers). Using immunoSEQ multiplex PCR, the repertoire was profiled, and TCRdb retains in-frame clones only, with some absent. Its clone listing holds fewer than 200,000 clones. This chain connects TRBV11-2 to TRBJ1-3; no firm D call. This TCR came from a man aged 30 to 45 in good health and CMV-seronegative. The sequencing input was PBMCs. CDR3 residues: CASRSGLNAGNTIYF. As DNA, the CDR3 is TGTGCCAGCAGAAGCGGACTAAACGCTGGAAACACCATATATTTT.